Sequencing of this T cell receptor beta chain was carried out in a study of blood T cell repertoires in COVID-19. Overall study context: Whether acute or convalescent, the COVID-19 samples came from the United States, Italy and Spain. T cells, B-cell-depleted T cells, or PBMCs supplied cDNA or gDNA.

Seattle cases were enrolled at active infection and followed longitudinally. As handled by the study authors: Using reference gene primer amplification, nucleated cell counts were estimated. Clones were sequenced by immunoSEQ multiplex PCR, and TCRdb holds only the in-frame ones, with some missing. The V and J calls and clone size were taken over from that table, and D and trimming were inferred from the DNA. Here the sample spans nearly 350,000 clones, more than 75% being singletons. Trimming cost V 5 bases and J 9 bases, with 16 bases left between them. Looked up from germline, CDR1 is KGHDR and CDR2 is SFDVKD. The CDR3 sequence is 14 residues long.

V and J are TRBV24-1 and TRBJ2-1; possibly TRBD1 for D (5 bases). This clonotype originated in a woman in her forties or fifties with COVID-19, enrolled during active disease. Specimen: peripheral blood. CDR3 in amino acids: CATSGESRGSEQFF. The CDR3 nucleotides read TGTGCCACCAGTGGAGAATCTAGGGGTAGTGAGCAGTTCTTC.